One T cell receptor (beta chain) is described in this entry. This sample was included in a study of blood T cell repertoires in COVID-19. Study details: In each case, the material was cDNA or gDNA derived from T cells, B-cell-depleted T cells, or PBMCs.

J was trimmed by 9 bases and V by 6 bases; bases with no gene match: 16. The CDR3 length is 18 residues. The germline CDR1 and CDR2 sequences are SGHTA and FQGNSA. Measured with immunoSEQ multiplex PCR; TCRdb has only the in-frame clones, and not every one. In the table there are 90,000 to 100,000 clones, about 80% of which are singletons. This sequence originates from a man aged 65 to 85 with acute or convalescent COVID-19. The sequenced sample consisted of peripheral blood. This chain connects TRBV7-2 to TRBJ2-1; 14 nucleotides align to TRBD2. The DNA of the CDR3 is TGTGCCAGCAGGTACGGACTAGCGGGAGGCCCGGGTGGGAGTGAGCAGTTCTTC. Its protein product is CASRYGLAGGPGGSEQFF.